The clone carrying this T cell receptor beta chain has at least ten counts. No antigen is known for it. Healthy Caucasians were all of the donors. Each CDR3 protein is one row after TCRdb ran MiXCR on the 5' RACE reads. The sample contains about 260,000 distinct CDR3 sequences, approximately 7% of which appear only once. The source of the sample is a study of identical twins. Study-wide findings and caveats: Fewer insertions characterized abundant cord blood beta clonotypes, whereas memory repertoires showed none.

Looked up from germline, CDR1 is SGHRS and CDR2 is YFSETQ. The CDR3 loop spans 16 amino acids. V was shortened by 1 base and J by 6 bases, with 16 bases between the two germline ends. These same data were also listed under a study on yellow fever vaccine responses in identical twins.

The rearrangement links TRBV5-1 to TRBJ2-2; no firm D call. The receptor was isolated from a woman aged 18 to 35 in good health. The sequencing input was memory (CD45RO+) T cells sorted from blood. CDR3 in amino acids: CASSLFPITGPGELFF. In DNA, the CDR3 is TGCGCCAGCAGCTTGTTTCCGATAACGGGTCCCGGGGAGCTGTTTTTT.